A single sample is the source of the 23 T cell receptor beta chains below, sequenced in a study of blood T cell repertoires in COVID-19. Assay: immunoSEQ multiplex PCR; the TCRdb copy retains only in-frame clones and omits some. The data contain about 150,000 clones, 88% of them singletons. Sequencing was carried out using peripheral blood. The receptor set was obtained from a human donor in a cohort sampled during active COVID-19.

This chain links TRBV18 with TRBJ2-3; D possibly corresponds to TRBD1 (6 bases). This CDR3 region has 14 residues. Trimming removed 4 bases from V and 0 bases from J, with 8 bases in between. The germline CDR1 and CDR2 sequences are KGHSH and LQKENI. The CDR3 region is CASSLQGSTDTQYF. CDR3 DNA sequence: TGTGCCAGCTCACTACAGGGCAGCACAGATACGCAGTATTTT.

This chain joins TRBV7-2 and TRBJ2-1; 8 bases align to TRBD2. V was clipped by 5 bases and J by 0 bases; unmatched bases: 3. Germline V lookup: CDR1 SGHTA, CDR2 FQGNSA. This CDR3 comprises 15 residues. DNA for the CDR3: TGTGCCAGCAGCGACACTAGCGGCTCCTACAATGAGCAGTTCTTC. Its translation: CASSDTSGSYNEQFF.

V gene TRBV7-9 combines with J gene TRBJ1-2; tentatively, D is TRBD1 (6 bases). This CDR3 has 14 residues. V was pared by 5 bases and J by 7 bases, with 17 bases between. Germline CDR1 and CDR2: SEHNR and FQNEAQ (reference sequence). CDR3 amino acids: CASSPVGTRGGYTF. In nucleotides, the CDR3 is TGTGCCAGCAGCCCAGTAGGGACACGGGGTGGCTACACCTTC.

The chain has TRBV6-5 and TRBJ1-5, with 7 bases that match TRBD1. The J segment lost 5 bases and the V segment lost 5 bases, leaving 6 bases of the junction unmatched. The length of the CDR3 is 14 residues. The germline gives CDR1 MNHEY, CDR2 SVGAGI. CDR3 sequence (DNA): TGTGCCAGCAGTCTACGGGACAGAGATCAGCCCCAGCATTTT. Translation: CASSLRDRDQPQHF.

This chain links TRBV5-4 with TRBJ2-7, with TRBD2 matching 7 bases. The CDR3 runs to 14 residues. The germline V gene has CDR1 SGHNT and CDR2 YYREEE (reference sequence). Germline trimming cut 3 bases from V and 2 bases from J; bases unmatched to any gene: 5. CDR3 sequence (DNA): TGTGCCAGCAGCTCACGACTAGCAGCCTACGAGCAGTACTTC. This gives the protein CASSSRLAAYEQYF.

This clone was recorded only once. V gene TRBV5-1 combines with J gene TRBJ1-5; 9 nucleotides agree with TRBD1. The CDR3 contains 17 residues. J lost 4 bases, V lost 2 bases, and 10 bases had no gene match. From germline, CDR1 is SGHRS and CDR2 YFSETQ. As DNA, the CDR3 is TGCGCCAGCAGCTTTGATCGGAGGGACAGGGAAAATCAGCCCCAGCATTTT. Its translation: CASSFDRRDRENQPQHF.

This clone was seen only a few times. V and J are TRBV7-3 and TRBJ2-5; weak D call: TRBD1 (6 bases). Germline CDR1 and CDR2: SGHTA and FQGTGA. The V gene lost 5 bases and the J gene lost 3 bases, with 13 bases spanning the gap. This CDR3 has 14 amino acids. CDR3 amino acids: CASSASGTKETQYF. DNA of the CDR3: TGTGCCAGCAGCGCCTCCGGGACAAAAGAGACCCAGTACTTC.

V gene TRBV19 combines with J gene TRBJ1-5; D might be TRBD1 (5 bases). The CDR3 has 15 amino acids. Germline V gives CDR1 LNHDA, CDR2 SQIVND (reference sequence). Deletions cut 5 bases from V and 0 bases from J, with 11 bases between. The CDR3 coding sequence is TGTGCCAGTAGTTCTCGGACAATTAGCAATCAGCCCCAGCATTTT. It yields the protein CASSSRTISNQPQHF.

This chain connects TRBV20-1 to TRBJ1-5; 8 bases are shared with TRBD1. The CDR3 totals 14 residues. V shed 3 bases and J 5 bases; nucleotides not matched to a gene: 6. CDR1 is DFQATT, CDR2 SNEGSKA, per germline (reference sequence). The chain's CDR3 is CSASLQGAYQPQHF. Written as DNA, the CDR3 is TGCAGTGCTAGTTTGCAGGGGGCTTATCAGCCCCAGCATTTT.

The chain couples TRBV6-5 to TRBJ2-7; D is uncertain. The germline V gene encodes CDR1 MNHEY and CDR2 SVGAGI. V was clipped by 0 bases and J by 4 bases, with 7 bases between them. The CDR3 is 13 residues long. CDR3 loop: CASSYSRSYEQYF. The DNA for the CDR3 is TGTGCCAGCAGTTACTCTAGGAGTTACGAGCAGTACTTC.

This chain links TRBV2 with TRBJ2-5; 15 bases line up with TRBD2. The CDR3 is made up of 16 amino acids. Germline trimming cut 4 bases from V and 4 bases from J; bases unmatched to any gene: 4. CDR1 and CDR2 from the germline V gene are SNHLY and FYNNEI. CDR3 residues: CASSGTSGGAGETQYF. The CDR3 DNA is TGTGCCAGCAGTGGGACTAGCGGGGGGGCCGGAGAGACCCAGTACTTC.

The genes are TRBV5-5 and TRBJ2-5, with TRBD2 matching over 10 bases. Trimming took 4 bases from V and 4 from J; bases not matched to a gene: 19. This CDR3 is 19 amino acids long. From germline, CDR1 is SGHKS and CDR2 YYEKEE (reference sequence). Written as DNA, the CDR3 is TGTGCCAGCAGCCAACGGGGAAGCATAGCGGGAGGTATCTTAGAGACCCAGTACTTC. Translation: CASSQRGSIAGGILETQYF. The full variable domain, rest sourced from reference TRBV5-5 and TRBJ2-5, is DAGVTQSPTHLIKTRGQQVTLRCSPISGHKSVSWYQQVLGQGPQFIFQYYEKEERGRGNFPDRFSARQFPNYSSELNVNALLLGDSALYLCASSQRGSIAGGILETQYFGPGTRLLVL.

The rearrangement uses TRBV19 and TRBJ2-7; TRBD1 agrees at 8 bases. V lost 5 bases to trimming and J lost 4 bases; unmatched junction nucleotides: 7. CDR1 is LNHDA and CDR2 is SQIVND in the germline V gene (reference sequence). The CDR3 runs to 14 residues. The CDR3 DNA reads TGTGCCAGTAGTCGGCAGGGGGCAGGGTACGAGCAGTACTTC. Protein: CASSRQGAGYEQYF.

V gene TRBV6-2 or TRBV6-3 combines with J gene TRBJ1-6; TRBD1 matches at 7 bases. The CDR3 has 14 residues. From germline, CDR1 is MNHEY and CDR2 SVGEGT. The trim removed 5 bases at V and 4 bases at J, leaving 2 bases unmatched. The chain's CDR3 is CASSPGQYNSPLHF. Here the CDR3 DNA reads TGTGCCAGCAGTCCGGGACAGTATAATTCACCCCTCCACTTT.

The genes are TRBV9 and TRBJ2-7; D is possibly TRBD1 (5 bases). The CDR3 length is 14 residues. Germline V CDR1 and CDR2: SGDLS, YYNGEE. The germline V and J ends were trimmed by 0 bases and 2 bases, with 9 bases remaining between them. The CDR3 DNA reads TGTGCCAGCAGCGTAGGTACAGGTACCTACGAGCAGTACTTC. It yields the protein CASSVGTGTYEQYF.

The V call is TRBV5-1, the J call TRBJ2-1; TRBD2 is a possible D gene (6 bases). The V end lost 4 bases, the J end lost 6 bases, and 20 bases lay between the germline ends. This CDR3 region has 16 residues. Germline V gene sequence: CDR1 SGHRS, CDR2 YFSETQ. The chain's CDR3 is CASSPEVGTARNEQFF. As DNA, the CDR3 is TGCGCCAGCAGCCCGGAGGTCGGGACTGCACGCAATGAGCAGTTCTTC.

CDR3 DNA: TGTGCCAGCAGCCCTCAGGGCCGAAATTCACCCCTCCACTTT. Its translation: CASSPQGRNSPLHF. V usage is TRBV3-1 (or the pseudogene TRBV3-2) and J usage is TRBJ1-6; weak D call: TRBD1 (5 bases). The CDR3 covers 14 residues. Trimming shortened V by 4 bases and J by 7 bases, and 11 bases separated the two germline ends. Per the germline V gene, CDR1 is LGHDT and CDR2 is YNNKEL (reference sequence).

The chain carries TRBV5-1 and TRBJ2-7; TRBD1 is a possible D gene (6 bases). V lost 0 bases and J lost 5, with 15 bases in between. Germline lookup yields CDR1 SGHRS and CDR2 YFSETQ. This CDR3 is 15 amino acids long. In DNA form, the CDR3 reads TGCGCCAGCAGCTTGGGACAGGATCTAATCGACGAGCAGTACTTC. This sequence encodes CASSLGQDLIDEQYF.

The rearrangement links TRBV7-2 to TRBJ1-6; 9 bases align to TRBD1. Trimming at V came to 5 bases and at J to 9 bases, leaving 11 bases not matched to a gene. Per the germline V gene, CDR1 is SGHTA and CDR2 is FQGNSA. CDR3 size: 16 residues. The CDR3 reads CASSLTGGGRGSPLHF. The CDR3 region has the DNA TGTGCCAGCAGCCTCACAGGGGGCGGTCGAGGTTCACCCCTCCACTTT.

This clone was seen a single time. V and J are TRBV6-6 and TRBJ1-1; D might be TRBD1 (6 bases). V gave up 4 bases and J gave up 2 bases, with 17 bases separating them. CDR3 length: 16 amino acids. CDR1 and CDR2 (germline): MNHNY, SVGAGI (reference sequence). The CDR3 protein is CASSSLPPGANTEAFF. The DNA for the CDR3 is TGTGCCAGCAGTTCCCTCCCCCCAGGGGCTAACACTGAAGCTTTCTTT.

CDR3 residues: CASSFFGSQSDEQFF. As DNA, the CDR3 is TGTGCCAGCAGCTTCTTCGGTTCCCAGAGCGATGAGCAGTTCTTC. This sequence joins TRBV7-2 and TRBJ2-1; no clear D. The CDR3 spans 15 residues. Per germline, CDR1 SGHTA and CDR2 FQGNSA. V was shortened by 3 bases and J by 8 bases, with 17 bases between the two germline ends.

This clone was counted once. This chain links TRBV30 with TRBJ2-3; a weak D match, TRBD2 (5 bases). The CDR3 spans 15 residues. Germline V gene data show CDR1 as GTSNPN and CDR2 as SVGIG (reference sequence). V was clipped by 4 bases and J by 0 bases, with 14 bases between them. CDR3 sequence (DNA): TGTGCCTGGACTTCGGGGTCAGTAAGCACAGATACGCAGTATTTT. It is translated as CAWTSGSVSTDTQYF.

J is TRBJ2-1 and V is TRBV6-2 or TRBV6-3; 11 positions match TRBD2. The CDR3 has 19 amino acids. V shed 0 bases and J 9 bases; nucleotides not matched to a gene: 16. The V gene's germline CDR1 is MNHEY and CDR2 SVGEGT. CDR3 nucleotide sequence: TGTGCCAGCAGTTACTCGCGTCTAGCGGGAGGCGTGGGGGAGGGTGAGCAGTTCTTC. Residues: CASSYSRLAGGVGEGEQFF.